This T cell receptor (beta chain) was retrieved from a study of radiation and T cells in renal cell carcinoma. Study-wide context: Nephrectomy followed 15 Gy stereotactic body radiation by 4 weeks.

Findings and caveats of the study: Top tumor clonotypes rose in blood 2 weeks post-radiation, then contracted.

With regard to this clone: Its cognate antigen is unknown.

Assay: immunoSEQ multiplex PCR; the TCRdb copy retains only in-frame clones and omits some. The sample lists approximately 150,000 clones; roughly nine tenths were seen once. With 4 bases clipped from V and 0 bases from J, the junction kept 3 bases outside the gene matches. Germline loops: CDR1 SQVTM, CDR2 ANQGSEA. CDR3 length equals 16 residues. Time point defined: baseline pretreatment blood. Treatment given: 15 Gy SBRT to primary tumor, nephrectomy 4 weeks later. This material consisted of blood, taken from a patient whose treatment included radiotherapy and nephrectomy. This receptor was obtained from a woman in her seventies with renal cell carcinoma. This chain links TRBV29-1 with TRBJ2-3; 14 bases agree with TRBD2. The CDR3 is CSVGGLAGASTDTQYF. Written as DNA, the CDR3 is TGCAGCGTTGGGGGACTAGCGGGGGCTAGCACAGATACGCAGTATTTT.